This TCR beta chain was identified in a study of T cells after yellow fever vaccination (dated by TCRdb to the late 2010s). Notes on the research overall: The SMART-Seq v4 Ultra Low Input RNA kit was used to prepare libraries from fractions with low cell numbers. To follow T-cell clones before and after primary and booster YFV17D yellow fever vaccination, bulk TCR alpha and beta repertoires were sequenced over time. Two healthy male donors made up the cohort, one aged 18 to 29 years and the other aged 30 to 39 years. Blood samples were taken at several timepoints before and after primary and secondary immunization, and bulk PBMC replicates and cell subsets were isolated.

V and J are trimmed by 5 bases and 4 bases, and the gene matches miss 7 bases of the junction. Counted from cysteine to phenylalanine, this CDR3 has 14 amino acids. Only the CDR3 region is kept as DNA, spanning 42 bases read in frame from base 1. What the study reported, not specific to this receptor: A small fraction of clonotypes appeared in both the CD4 and CD8 compartments, likely as a result of convergent recombination. Computational filtering was required because FACS-sorted repertoires could contain abundant contaminating clonotypes from the bulk population. Because the study included only a couple of donors, the extent to which the findings can be generalized is limited. Most clones expanded after primary vaccination were re-detected after the booster (approximately 96% of CD4 and 88% of CD8), suggesting broad memory maintenance. Compared with the primary T-cell response, the secondary T-cell response was weaker but faster, peaking on day 5 rather than day 15.

This clonotype occurred many times. The antigen this receptor binds is unknown. No much larger clonotype is one base removed from it; base qualities were not supplied. The sample's treatment or condition label is to be understood as: live attenuated yellow fever vaccine strain. A standard Ficoll-Paque protocol was used to isolate PBMCs from peripheral blood. CD4 and CD8 T-cell fractions were isolated with Dynabeads CD4 and CD8 positive selection kits. TriZol was used to extract RNA from bulk PBMCs, CD4 and CD8 fractions, and dextramer-positive and dextramer-negative fractions. Synthesis of TCR cDNA relied on 5'RACE template switching, a step that introduced a universal primer site along with unique molecular identifiers. Priming for cDNA synthesis came from both the TCR alpha and TCR beta constant segments. Library amplification used two PCR steps, and the second PCR step added sample barcodes and sequencing adapters. Sequencing of libraries was done on Illumina HiSeq 2500 (2x100 bp) or NovaSeq (2x150 bp). Regarding the original processing steps: Reads were demultiplexed and collapsed into UMI consensus sequences with MIGEC, and V(D)J alignment was performed with MiXCR. Clonotypes responding to the vaccine were identified with edgeR on replicate PBMC samples, with the criteria of FDR below 0.01 and a log2 fold change above 5 up to day 15. Each bulk clonotype received a CD4 or CD8 identity based on whether the sequenced CD4 or CD8 repertoire contained that clonotype at higher abundance. In TCRdb, the public reads were trimmed at Q25 with fastp and aligned with MiXCR, with productive beta chains retained. Rows matching on CDR3 protein sequence are summarized as one entry with the most common DNA and genes. The V and J calls shown here were made by TCRdb, not taken from the authors' results. This sample holds a few hundred thousand distinct CDR3 sequences; 5.5% to 8.5% were observed only once. Approximately 1% of the sample lies in the top ten.

The TCR sequence derives from a man aged 25 to 40 who received the YFV17D yellow fever vaccine. Sequencing was performed on CD4+ T cells sorted from PBMCs, taken on the day of the yellow fever booster vaccination. Recombination connected TRBV12-3 or TRBV12-4 to TRBJ2-5, with 7 bases aligning to TRBD1. In nucleotide form, the sequence is TGTGCCAGCAGTCCAACGACAGGGCGAGAGACCCAGTACTTC. Translated, this is CASSPTTGRETQYF.